The following is a T cell receptor (beta chain) sequence with its context. Its specificity is not known. These data originate in a study of Ad26.COV2.S vaccination and SARS-CoV-2 variants. Study-level background: Among those in the COV1001 Ad26.COV2.S trial arm was the donor. Doses of Ad26.COV2.S were injected into muscle once or twice, 56 days apart.

Germline CDR1 reads SGHRS; CDR2 reads YFSETQ. Trimming cost V 3 bases and J 5 bases, with 15 bases left between them. This CDR3 has 15 amino acids. Study conclusions and caveats: Analytic work on TCR breadth and depth might have understated the full extent of total T cell responses. With respect to non-spike TCR breadth, vaccine and placebo recipients were similar.

Treatment denoted: 15 to 20 received Ad26.COV2.S at low or high dose, single or two shots; about 5 received placebo; per-sample allocation not given. Material that was analyzed had been drawn on day 63 after the first vaccine or placebo injection. Repertoires were generated with immunoSEQ multiplex PCR, while TCRdb's copy carries only in-frame clones and drops some. The sample consists of approximately 450,000 clones, about nine tenths of them appearing once. Sample: peripheral blood, taken in a trial of Ad26.COV2.S vaccine versus placebo. The V and J genes are TRBV5-1 and TRBJ1-5; maybe TRBD1 (5 bases). This receptor was obtained from a person aged 18-60 years who received the Ad26.COV2.S COVID-19 vaccine or a placebo. CDR3 sequence: CASSSTPGPHQPQHF. CDR3 sequence (DNA): TGCGCCAGCAGCTCAACTCCGGGACCCCATCAGCCCCAGCATTTT.